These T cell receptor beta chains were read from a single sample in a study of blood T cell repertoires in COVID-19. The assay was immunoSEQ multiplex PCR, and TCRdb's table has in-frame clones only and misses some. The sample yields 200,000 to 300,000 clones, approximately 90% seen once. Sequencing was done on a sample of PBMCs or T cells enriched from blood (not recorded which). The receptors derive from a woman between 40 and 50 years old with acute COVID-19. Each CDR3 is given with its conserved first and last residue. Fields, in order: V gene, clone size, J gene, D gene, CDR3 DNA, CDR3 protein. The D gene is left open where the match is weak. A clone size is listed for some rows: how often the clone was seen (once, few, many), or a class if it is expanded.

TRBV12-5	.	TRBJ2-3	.	TGTGCTAGCGTTCAAGAGGCCTTGACAGATACGCAGTATTTT	CASVQEALTDTQYF
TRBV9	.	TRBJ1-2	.	TGTGCCAGCAGCGTAGCCCAGGGCTTTGGCTACACCTTC	CASSVAQGFGYTF
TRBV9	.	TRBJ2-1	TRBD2	TGTGCCAGCAGCGTATATAGCGGGGGAACCCTCGGTGAGCAGTTCTTC	CASSVYSGGTLGEQFF
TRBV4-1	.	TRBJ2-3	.	TGCGCCAGCAGCCCGGTTGTGCCTCGGAGCACAGATACGCAGTATTTT	CASSPVVPRSTDTQYF
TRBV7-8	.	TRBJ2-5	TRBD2	TGTGCCAGCGAAGCGGGAGGGCAAGAGACCCAGTACTTC	CASEAGGQETQYF
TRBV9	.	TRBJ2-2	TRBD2	TGTGCCAGCAGCGTAGCGGGAGGGCCAGGCGGGGAGCTGTTTTTT	CASSVAGGPGGELFF
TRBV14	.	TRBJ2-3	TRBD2	TGTGCCAGCAGCCAAGCCCTGCCCTGGGTCAATAGCGGGGGAACAGATACGCAGTATTTT	CASSQALPWVNSGGTDTQYF
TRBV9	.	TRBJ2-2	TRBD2	TGTGCCAGCAGCGGACAGCTAGCGGGAGTGGGCACCGGGGAGCTGTTTTTT	CASSGQLAGVGTGELFF
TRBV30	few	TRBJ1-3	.	TGTGCCTGGAGTGACGGGGATAGGAACACCATATATTTT	CAWSDGDRNTIYF
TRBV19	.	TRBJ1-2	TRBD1	TGTGCCAGCACCTCTGGGACAGGGGTCATGAACTATGGCTACACCTTC	CASTSGTGVMNYGYTF
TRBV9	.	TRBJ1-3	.	TGTGCCAGCAGCGGGAGGGGCCCTGGAAACACCATATATTTT	CASSGRGPGNTIYF
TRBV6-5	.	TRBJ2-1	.	TGTGCCAGCAGTTACTCGGAGCGGATCTACAATGAGCAGTTCTTC	CASSYSERIYNEQFF
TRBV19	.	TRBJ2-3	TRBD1	TGTGCCAGTTTTGACAGGGGTGGGGCAGATACGCAGTATTTT	CASFDRGGADTQYF
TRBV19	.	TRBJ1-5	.	TGTGCCAGTACCCCCTATCGGGGGGCACAAAATCAGCCCCAGCATTTT	CASTPYRGAQNQPQHF
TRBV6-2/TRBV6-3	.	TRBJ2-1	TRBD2	TGTGCCAGCAGTTCGATGACTAGCGGGAACTACAATGAGCAGTTCTTC	CASSSMTSGNYNEQFF
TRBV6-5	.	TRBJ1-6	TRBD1	TGTGCCAGCAGTTACGGACAGGGGGTAGGGTCACCCCTCCACTTT	CASSYGQGVGSPLHF
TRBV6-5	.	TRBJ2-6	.	TGTGCCAGCAGTCCTCTAGCGAGAGGGGCCAACGTCCTGACTTTC	CASSPLARGANVLTF